These 27 T cell receptor beta chains came from one sample sequenced in a study of cytomegalovirus exposure and HLA in healthy donors. 13 Jbeta primers and 60 Vbeta primers were used for the PCR. Here immunoSEQ multiplex PCR was the method, and the copy in TCRdb shows in-frame clones only, minus some. The sample includes more than 85,000 clones, about 79% of them seen just once. Sequencing was carried out using PBMCs. These receptor sequences come from a male donor in good health and CMV-seropositive.

This rearrangement joins TRBV7-9 to TRBJ1-1, with 7 positions matching TRBD1. Germline CDR1 reads SEHNR; CDR2 reads FQNEAQ (reference sequence). The V gene end was trimmed by 2 bases and the J gene end by 4 bases; junction bases not matched to a gene: 7. The CDR3 spans 15 residues. The CDR3 DNA sequence: TGTGCCAGCAGCTTAACACAGGGGCGTGGCACTGAAGCTTTCTTT. Protein sequence: CASSLTQGRGTEAFF. The whole variable domain, remainder taken from reference TRBV7-9 and TRBJ1-1, is DTGVSQNPRHKITKRGQNVTFRCDPISEHNRLYWYRQTLGQGPEFLTYFQNEAQLEKSRLLSDRFSAERPKGSFSTLEIQRTEQGDSAMYLCASSLTQGRGTEAFFGQGTRLTVV.

The chain recombines TRBV5-4 with TRBJ1-6; 11 bases line up with TRBD1. The trim removed 3 bases at V and 9 bases at J, leaving 8 bases unmatched. Germline assignment: CDR1 SGHNT and CDR2 YYREEE (reference sequence). CDR3 size: 16 residues. CDR3 sequence reads: CASSSDPGQGVSPLHF. CDR3 sequence (DNA): TGTGCCAGCAGCTCGGACCCGGGACAGGGGGTTTCACCCCTCCACTTT.

The CDR3 region has the DNA TGTGCCAGCAGCGTAGGACAGGGGAACACTGAAGCTTTCTTT. It codes for CASSVGQGNTEAFF. The chain employs TRBV9 and TRBJ1-1; TRBD1 matches at 7 bases. This CDR3 region has 14 residues. Germline V CDR1 and CDR2: SGDLS, YYNGEE. Germline trimming cut 0 bases from V and 1 base from J; bases unmatched to any gene: 0.

In its sample, this clone was seen a few times. The chain joins TRBV5-1 to TRBJ1-1, with a weak D call TRBD1 (6 bases). Between the trimmed V and J ends, which lost 5 bases and 0 bases, there was a span of 11 bases. CDR3 length: 14 amino acids. The germline V gene has CDR1 SGHRS and CDR2 YFSETQ. CDR3 amino acids: CASSSGTMNTEAFF. CDR3 DNA sequence: TGCGCCAGCAGTTCAGGGACAATGAACACTGAAGCTTTCTTT.

V is TRBV6-5 and J is TRBJ2-7; TRBD1 matches at 8 bases. The V segment lost 5 bases and the J segment 2 bases; nucleotides outside the gene matches: 8. Germline V gene lookup returns CDR1 MNHEY and CDR2 SVGAGI. This CDR3 region has 15 residues. DNA for the CDR3: TGTGCCAGCAGTGCGTTAGGGACAGGACCCTACGAGCAGTACTTC. Translated, it gives CASSALGTGPYEQYF.

In DNA, the CDR3 is TGTGCCTGGAAAGCTGGTAGTCGGAACACTGAAGCTTTCTTT. Amino acid sequence: CAWKAGSRNTEAFF. J is TRBJ1-1 and V is TRBV30; no clear D. The germline gives CDR1 GTSNPN, CDR2 SVGIG (reference sequence). V was trimmed by 4 bases and J by 1 base, leaving 13 bases between them. This CDR3 is built from 14 residues.

J is TRBJ1-2 and V is TRBV4-2; TRBD1 aligns across 10 bases. The V and J ends lost 2 bases and 7 bases, in that order; junction bases with no gene match: 7. The CDR3 runs to 15 residues. CDR1 and CDR2 from the germline V gene are LGHNA and YNFKEQ. The CDR3 region is CASSQNARDRGGYTF. Written as DNA, the CDR3 is TGTGCCAGCAGCCAAAACGCGCGGGACAGGGGTGGCTACACCTTC.

The chain carries TRBV28 and TRBJ1-2; no reliable D call. V lost 3 bases and J lost 4, with 9 bases in between. Germline V lookup: CDR1 MDHEN, CDR2 SYDVKM. This CDR3 region has 13 residues. This CDR3 reads CASSLSDFYGYTF. CDR3 coding DNA: TGTGCCAGCAGTTTGTCGGACTTCTATGGCTACACCTTC.

This chain links TRBV7-9 with TRBJ2-7, with 11 positions matching TRBD2. CDR1 and CDR2 (germline): SEHNR, FQNEAQ (reference sequence). Losses at the gene ends were 5 bases for V and 0 bases for J; bases not matched to a gene: 9. The CDR3 has 17 residues. The CDR3 nucleotides are TGTGCCAGCAGCCCGCTAGCGGGGGGTTACGTCTCCTACGAGCAGTACTTC. It codes for CASSPLAGGYVSYEQYF. The full variable domain, rest sourced from reference TRBV7-9 and TRBJ2-7, is DTGVSQNPRHKITKRGQNVTFRCDPISEHNRLYWYRQTLGQGPEFLTYFQNEAQLEKSRLLSDRFSAERPKGSFSTLEIQRTEQGDSAMYLCASSPLAGGYVSYEQYFGPGTRLTVT.

The rearrangement links TRBV9 to TRBJ2-1; 8 positions agree with TRBD1. This CDR3 has 15 amino acids. The V and J ends lost 6 bases and 9 bases, in that order; junction bases with no gene match: 14. Germline assignment: CDR1 SGDLS and CDR2 YYNGEE. CDR3 residues: CASTSVGQGNGEQFF. Here the CDR3 DNA reads TGTGCCAGCACCTCTGTCGGACAGGGTAACGGTGAGCAGTTCTTC. The whole variable domain, filled in from reference TRBV9 and TRBJ2-1, reads DSGVTQTPKHLITATGQRVTLRCSPRSGDLSVYWYQQSLDQGLQFLIQYYNGEERAKGNILERFSAQQFPDLHSELNLSSLELGDSALYFCASTSVGQGNGEQFFGPGTRLTVL.

The chain employs TRBV15 and TRBJ1-3; D is uncertain. The CDR3 spans 14 residues. CDR1 LNHNV and CDR2 YYDKDF come from the germline V gene (reference sequence). The V end lost 5 bases, the J end lost 4 bases, and 12 bases lay between the germline ends. The CDR3 DNA reads TGTGCCACCAGCTCTGCCATGGAGGGAAACACCATATATTTT. Protein product: CATSSAMEGNTIYF. The variable domain in full, with the rest retrieved from reference TRBV15 and TRBJ1-3, is DAMVIQNPRYQVTQFGKPVTLSCSQTLNHNVMYWYQQKSSQAPKLLFHYYDKDFNNEADTPDNFQSRRPNTSFCFLDIRSPGLGDTAMYLCATSSAMEGNTIYFGEGSWLTVV.

This chain's CDR3 is CASSFGAGVEEQFF. CDR3 DNA: TGTGCCAGCAGCTTCGGAGCGGGGGTCGAAGAGCAGTTCTTC. This chain joins TRBV7-9 and TRBJ2-1; 8 bases match TRBD2. This CDR3 region has 14 residues. J gave up 10 bases and V 3 bases, and 8 bases lay outside the gene matches. CDR1 and CDR2 (germline): SEHNR, FQNEAQ (reference sequence).

This chain connects TRBV25-1 to TRBJ1-2; TRBD1 might be the D (5 bases). Germline assignment: CDR1 MGHDK and CDR2 SYGVNS. Trimming took 7 bases from V and 7 from J, leaving 13 bases between them. The CDR3 is 12 residues long. CDR3 residues: CASTQGQGGYTF. The CDR3 region has the DNA TGTGCCAGCACCCAGGGTCAGGGTGGCTACACCTTC.

CDR3 DNA: TGTGCCAGCTCACCACCGATGACAGCTGGAAACACCATATATTTT. Translated, it gives CASSPPMTAGNTIYF. This chain connects TRBV18 to TRBJ1-3; tentatively, D is TRBD1 (5 bases). This CDR3 comprises 15 residues. Trimming removed 0 bases from V and 2 bases from J, with 8 bases in between. In germline, CDR1 is KGHSH, CDR2 LQKENI.

This clone has a handful of counts. This chain links TRBV2 with TRBJ2-2, with D tentatively TRBD2 (6 bases). This CDR3 contains 15 residues. The V end lost 8 bases, the J end lost 2 bases, and 15 bases lay between the germline ends. Germline V gene data show CDR1 as SNHLY and CDR2 as FYNNEI. CDR3 sequence: CASGEARVNTGELFF. In nucleotides, the CDR3 is TGTGCCAGCGGGGAGGCCCGGGTCAACACCGGGGAGCTGTTTTTT.

The chain links TRBV5-4 to TRBJ1-4, with TRBD1 matching 11 bases. This CDR3 contains 17 residues. Trimming took 2 bases from V and 4 from J; bases not matched to a gene: 7. Germline CDR1 is SGHNT and CDR2 is YYREEE (reference sequence). CDR3 sequence: CASSFLDRGHDNEKLFF. Written as DNA, the CDR3 is TGTGCCAGCAGCTTCCTGGACAGGGGGCATGATAATGAAAAACTGTTTTTT.

A few counts support this clone. The V gene is TRBV14, the J gene TRBJ1-1; D uncertain. The germline V and J ends were trimmed by 0 bases and 11 bases, with 13 bases remaining between them. The CDR3 has 13 amino acids. CDR1 is SGHDN and CDR2 is FVKESK in the germline V gene. CDR3 in DNA: TGTGCCAGCAGCCAAGATCTTGGGCAGTGGGCTTTCTTT. The encoded protein is CASSQDLGQWAFF.

This chain uses TRBV30 with TRBJ1-3; 11 bases align to TRBD1. Trimming removed 4 bases from V and 3 bases from J; junction bases left unmatched: 8. Germline V CDR1 and CDR2: GTSNPN, SVGIG (reference sequence). This CDR3 is built from 16 residues. The CDR3 is CAWKAGQGDDGNTIYF. The CDR3, as DNA: TGTGCCTGGAAAGCGGGACAGGGGGATGATGGAAACACCATATATTTT.

The CDR3 bases are TGCGCCAGCAGCTCCGAAGGACTAGCGATCTATGAGCAGTTCTTC. Translating it yields CASSSEGLAIYEQFF. The J gene is TRBJ2-1, the V gene TRBV5-1, with 9 bases identical to TRBD2. This CDR3 contains 15 residues. The germline CDR1 and CDR2 sequences are SGHRS and YFSETQ. With V trimmed by 3 bases and J by 8 bases, 9 bases remained unmatched.

V usage is TRBV29-1 and J usage is TRBJ1-1, with D possibly being TRBD1 (5 bases). The ends were cut back, 1 base at V and 4 bases at J, with 19 bases in the middle. Germline-derived CDR1 and CDR2 are SQVTM and ANQGSEA. CDR3 length: 16 amino acids. Here the CDR3 reads CSVEGAYGREGTEAFF. The CDR3 DNA reads TGCAGCGTTGAAGGAGCGTACGGCAGGGAAGGCACTGAAGCTTTCTTT.

The count of this clone is one. In DNA, the CDR3 is TGTGCCAGCAGCCGCACTAGCGGGGGGCCGACGGGGACCCAGTACTTC. It is translated as CASSRTSGGPTGTQYF. V and J are TRBV7-9 and TRBJ2-5; 12 nucleotides agree with TRBD2. J was trimmed by 7 bases and V by 5 bases; bases with no gene match: 11. This CDR3 comprises 16 residues. Per the germline V gene, CDR1 is SEHNR and CDR2 is FQNEAQ (reference sequence). Full variable domain (outside the CDR3, taken from reference TRBV7-9 and TRBJ2-5): DTGVSQNPRHKITKRGQNVTFRCDPISEHNRLYWYRQTLGQGPEFLTYFQNEAQLEKSRLLSDRFSAERPKGSFSTLEIQRTEQGDSAMYLCASSRTSGGPTGTQYFGPGTRLLVL.

This clone is a singleton in its sample. The J gene is TRBJ2-2, the V gene TRBV18, with TRBD1 as a possible D gene (6 bases). V was shortened by 2 bases and J by 5 bases, with 15 bases between the two germline ends. CDR1 and CDR2 from the germline V gene are KGHSH and LQKENI. CDR3 size: 16 residues. The CDR3 region is CASSPDGRGRTGELFF. Written as DNA, the CDR3 is TGTGCCAGCTCACCAGACGGCAGGGGCAGAACCGGGGAGCTGTTTTTT.

For this clone: Germline and junction disagree at one end, which may indicate a read error. The chain employs TRBV2 and TRBJ1-2, with D possibly matching TRBD1 (6 bases). CDR1 and CDR2 from the germline V gene are SNHLY and FYNNEI. This CDR3 has 11 residues. CDR3 DNA: TGTGCCAGCAGTGAAGTCCGGGACACCCTCTTC. The encoded protein is CASSEVRDTLF.

The J gene is TRBJ1-2, the V gene TRBV19, with D possibly matching TRBD1 (6 bases). The germline V gene has CDR1 LNHDA and CDR2 SQIVND (reference sequence). The ends were cut back, 3 bases at V and 2 bases at J, with 13 bases in the middle. The CDR3 sequence is 15 residues long. The CDR3: CASSMTGYENYGYTF. As DNA, the CDR3 is TGTGCCAGTAGTATGACAGGATATGAGAACTATGGCTACACCTTC.

CDR3 amino acids: CASRPDRRPGYNSPLHF. The DNA for the CDR3 is TGTGCCAGCAGACCAGACAGAAGACCCGGGTATAATTCACCCCTCCACTTT. The gene calls are TRBV5-6 and TRBJ1-6; TRBD1 might be the D (5 bases). Trimming left V 5 bases short and J 4 bases short, with 19 bases between. Germline V CDR1 and CDR2: SGHDT, YYEEEE. CDR3 length: 17 residues.

This rearrangement joins TRBV27 to TRBJ1-5; D not resolved. The CDR3 totals 13 residues. Deletions cut 4 bases from V and 4 bases from J, with 8 bases between. Germline values: CDR1 MNHEY, CDR2 SMNVEV (reference sequence). The CDR3 spells CASSYTSNQPQHF. In DNA form, the CDR3 reads TGTGCCAGCAGTTACACGTCAAATCAGCCCCAGCATTTT.

V gene TRBV7-9 combines with J gene TRBJ1-1, with 11 bases fitting TRBD1. Unmatched junction bases numbered 3, after V lost 3 bases and J lost 6 bases. CDR3 length: 14 residues. Looked up from germline, CDR1 is SEHNR and CDR2 is FQNEAQ (reference sequence). CDR3: CASSFPGQGAEAFF. CDR3 coding DNA: TGTGCCAGCAGCTTCCCGGGACAGGGGGCTGAAGCTTTCTTT.